This TCR beta chain was sequenced in a study of T cells after yellow fever vaccination. The CDR3 spans 15 residues. The V and J ends lost 3 bases and 7 bases respectively, with 13 bases between them. From germline, CDR1 is MNHEY and CDR2 SVGAGI. TCRdb re-called the 5' RACE reads through MiXCR, storing one row per CDR3 protein. This sample yields roughly 320,000 distinct CDR3 sequences, of which about 10% are seen a single time; approximately 3.3% belongs to the top ten. This clonotype was seen a few times. The material was CD4+ T cells sorted from PBMCs, obtained 45 days after the yellow fever booster vaccination. The clonotype originates from a man younger than 35 who received the YFV17D yellow fever vaccine. This chain links TRBV6-5 with TRBJ1-6, with D perhaps TRBD1 (5 bases). The CDR3 spells CASSYQTGSNSPLHF. DNA of the CDR3: TGTGCCAGCAGTTATCAAACAGGTTCCAATTCACCCCTCCACTTT.